The rows below give T cell receptor beta chains drawn from one sample of a study of T-cell memory formation after mild COVID-19. Each CDR3 protein is one row after TCRdb ran MiXCR on the 5' RACE reads. There are several thousand distinct CDR3 sequences in the sample; 15% to 20% occur only once, and about 2% lies in the top ten. Sequenced material: PBMCs or a T cell subset sorted from them (not recorded which). The receptors here all came from an adult who had mild COVID-19 (a few samples of this study predate the infection). Cell type and time point are not known. Both conserved end residues are part of each CDR3. D genes are given only for firm matches. Size is omitted from some rows. Given values are once, few, many or a class for expanded clones.

medium-sized	TRBJ2-1	NA	TRBV7-2	TGTGCCAGCGGCCCCTATCGACGAGCCACTCCGATGCAGTTCTTC	CASGPYRRATPMQFF
medium-sized	TRBJ1-2	TRBD1	TRBV5-1	TGCGCCAGCAGTGGCGACAGGGCCTACTATGGCTACACCTTC	CASSGDRAYYGYTF
medium-sized	TRBJ2-3	NA	TRBV18	TGTGCCAGCTCACCACCAAGCACAGATACGCAGTATTTT	CASSPPSTDTQYF
medium-sized	TRBJ1-1	TRBD1	TRBV20-1	TGCAGTGCCTGGGACAGGGAGAACACTGAAGCTTTCTTT	CSAWDRENTEAFF
medium-sized	TRBJ2-1	NA	TRBV4-1	TGCGCCAGCAGCCAAGTGGGGGGCGTCCCCAATGAGCAGTTCTTC	CASSQVGGVPNEQFF
medium-sized	TRBJ1-2	TRBD1	TRBV12-3/TRBV12-4	TGTGCCAGCAGTTTTGACAGGGTATATGGCTACACCTTC	CASSFDRVYGYTF
medium-sized	TRBJ1-6	NA	TRBV2	TGTGCCAGTCGGGGGTACGATAATTCACCCCTCCACTTT	CASRGYDNSPLHF
medium-sized	TRBJ1-2	NA	TRBV28	TGTGCCAGCAGTTATAGACAGATAGGGAACTATGGCTACACCTTC	CASSYRQIGNYGYTF
medium-sized	TRBJ2-1	TRBD2	TRBV4-3	TGCGCCAGCAGCCAAGTCCCGCCGTGGGGGGTCCCGACTAGCGGGGGATCCAATGAGCAGTTCTTC	CASSQVPPWGVPTSGGSNEQFF
few	TRBJ2-1	TRBD2	TRBV27	TGTGCCACCGGGACTAGAGGGGGGGGTCGGTTCTTC	CATGTRGGGRFF
medium-sized	TRBJ2-1	NA	TRBV4-1	TGCGCCAGCAGCCAGGGGTATAATGAGCAGTTCTTC	CASSQGYNEQFF
once	TRBJ2-1	NA	TRBV20-1	TGCAGTGCTGGCCGTTTGGGGTCCTACAATGAGCAGTTCTTC	CSAGRLGSYNEQFF
NA	TRBJ2-7	NA	TRBV7-9	TGTGCCAGCAGCGAACAGGGCTACGAGCAGTACTTC	CASSEQGYEQYF
medium-sized	TRBJ1-5	TRBD1	TRBV7-8	TGTGCCAGCAGCTTGACAGGGCCCAATCAGCCCCAGCATTTT	CASSLTGPNQPQHF
medium-sized	TRBJ2-3	TRBD2	TRBV20-1	TGCAGTGCTACCGAATTTCTAGCGGGGGACCCAGATACGCAGTATTTT	CSATEFLAGDPDTQYF
medium-sized	TRBJ2-3	TRBD1	TRBV11-1	TGTGCCAGCACCGAAGGCTGGGACAGGGGACCAGATACGCAGTATTTT	CASTEGWDRGPDTQYF
medium-sized	TRBJ1-4	NA	TRBV7-9	TGTGCCAGCAGCACCGTGGGGAGGAATGAAAAACTGTTTTTT	CASSTVGRNEKLFF
medium-sized	TRBJ1-5	NA	TRBV4-1	TGCGCCAGCAGTCTTCCGGGAGAAGCGCCCCAGCATTTT	CASSLPGEAPQHF
medium-sized	TRBJ1-5	TRBD1	TRBV18	TGTGCCAGCTCCCTACAGGGGCCCAATCAGCCCCAGCATTTT	CASSLQGPNQPQHF
medium-sized	TRBJ2-3	TRBD2	TRBV6-2/TRBV6-3	TGTGCCAGCATCCCCCGATGGATAGCGGGGTACTTACATCGCACAGATACGCAGTATTTT	CASIPRWIAGYLHRTDTQYF
medium-sized	TRBJ2-5	NA	TRBV4-2	TGTGCCAGCAGCCAAAGGGACTACCAAGAGACCCAGTACTTC	CASSQRDYQETQYF
medium-sized	TRBJ2-7	TRBD1	TRBV14	TGTGCCAGCAGCCAAAGGGACAGGGGAGCCTACGAGCAGTACTTC	CASSQRDRGAYEQYF
medium-sized	TRBJ2-7	TRBD1	TRBV19	TGTGCCAGTAGCCTACCGGGACAGGGATACGAGCAGTACTTC	CASSLPGQGYEQYF
medium-sized	TRBJ1-4	NA	TRBV20-1	TGCAGTGCTAGAGGAGCAACAGGGTACACTAATGAAAAACTGTTTTTT	CSARGATGYTNEKLFF
medium-sized	TRBJ1-2	NA	TRBV2	TGTGCCAGCCCTTGGGGCACTGGCTACACCTTC	CASPWGTGYTF
medium-sized	TRBJ2-3	TRBD1	TRBV12-3/TRBV12-4	TGTGCCAGCAGTTTAGTTCCAGGGGGAAAATCAGATACGCAGTATTTT	CASSLVPGGKSDTQYF
once	TRBJ2-3	TRBD2	TRBV12-3/TRBV12-4	TGTGCCAGCAGTTTAACTAGCGGGGCGCCAGGGAGCACAGATACGCAGTATTTT	CASSLTSGAPGSTDTQYF
NA	TRBJ2-5	NA	TRBV29-1	TGCAGCGTTGGGGCCCCAGAGGGGACCCAGTACTTC	CSVGAPEGTQYF
medium-sized	TRBJ1-4	NA	TRBV27	TGTGCCAGCGGCGGGGGGGCAACCGTGGTGGAAAAACTGTTTTTT	CASGGGATVVEKLFF
medium-sized	TRBJ2-7	NA	TRBV20-1	TGCAGTGCTAGATTACCCCAGGGAATCTTGTCCTACGAGCAGTACTTC	CSARLPQGILSYEQYF
many	TRBJ2-1	NA	TRBV7-3	TGTGCCAGCAGCCGGACATCCCAGGTGAATGAGCAGTTCTTC	CASSRTSQVNEQFF
medium-sized	TRBJ1-5	NA	TRBV6-2/TRBV6-3	TGTGCCAGCACCGAGGGCGGCAATCAGCCCCAGCATTTT	CASTEGGNQPQHF
medium-sized	TRBJ2-5	TRBD1	TRBV6-5	TGTGCCAGCAGTTACGTGCAGGGGGCGGCGCAGACCCAGTACTTC	CASSYVQGAAQTQYF
medium-sized	TRBJ2-4	NA	TRBV18	TGTGCCAGCTCACCACCTATAGGGGAAGCCAAAAACATTCAGTACTTC	CASSPPIGEAKNIQYF
NA	TRBJ1-6	NA	TRBV7-2	TGTGCCAGCAGCTTAGCTCCTCGGCAGGGGATCGGTATTGGTTCACCCCTCCACTTT	CASSLAPRQGIGIGSPLHF
NA	TRBJ1-5	NA	TRBV12-3/TRBV12-4	TGTGCCAGCAGCCCAAGGGTGAATCAGCCCCAGCATTTT	CASSPRVNQPQHF
medium-sized	TRBJ1-1	NA	TRBV10-3	TGTGCCATCAGTGAGTCACGGAGGTTCACTGAAGCTTTCTTT	CAISESRRFTEAFF